The 8 T cell receptor beta chains below come from one sample, sequenced in a study of cytomegalovirus exposure and HLA in healthy donors. Primers: 60 Vbeta forward and 13 Jbeta reverse. The repertoire was sequenced with immunoSEQ multiplex PCR; TCRdb's copy has only in-frame clones and lacks some. Here the sample spans about 140,000 clones, around 68% being singletons. Sequences were obtained from PBMCs. The receptors were sampled from a man between 25 and 39 years old in good health and CMV-seropositive.

The J gene is TRBJ2-5, the V gene TRBV5-1; the D is unclear. The CDR3 runs to 13 residues. V lost 0 bases and J lost 2, with 5 bases in between. Germline V CDR1 and CDR2: SGHRS, YFSETQ. The CDR3 bases are TGCGCCAGCAGCTTGGGGCGGCAAGAGACCCAGTACTTC. This codes for CASSLGRQETQYF.

This clone was recorded a few times. This chain connects TRBV6-1 to TRBJ1-1; TRBD1 matches at 7 bases. This CDR3 contains 14 residues. Germline CDR1 reads MNHNS; CDR2 reads SASEGT. The junction had 1 base not matched to a gene; V was cut back by 3 bases and J by 0 bases. CDR3 nucleotides: TGTGCCAGCAGTGAGGGACAGTTGAACACTGAAGCTTTCTTT. This gives the protein CASSEGQLNTEAFF.

The chain uses TRBV9 and TRBJ2-7; TRBD1 is a possible D gene (5 bases). Germline CDR1 is SGDLS and CDR2 is YYNGEE. The V end was cut by 0 bases, the J end by 2 bases, with 9 bases between. This CDR3 has 14 residues. CDR3 residues: CASSVGTPTYEQYF. The CDR3 DNA reads TGTGCCAGCAGCGTAGGGACACCAACCTACGAGCAGTACTTC.

This sequence joins TRBV2 and TRBJ1-1; D unclear. Trimming took 7 bases from V and 1 from J, leaving 4 bases between them. The CDR3 contains 11 residues. CDR1 and CDR2 from the germline V gene are SNHLY and FYNNEI. The CDR3 DNA reads as TGTGCCAGCAACAGGAACACTGAAGCTTTCTTT. This translates into CASNRNTEAFF. The full variable domain, rest sourced from reference TRBV2 and TRBJ1-1, is EPEVTQTPSHQVTQMGQEVILRCVPISNHLYFYWYRQILGQKVEFLVSFYNNEISEKSEIFDDQFSVERPDGSNFTLKIRSTKLEDSAMYFCASNRNTEAFFGQGTRLTVV.

The chain couples TRBV6-6 to TRBJ1-2; a possible D gene is TRBD1 (6 bases). This CDR3 spans 12 amino acids. Trimming stripped 9 bases from V and 4 bases from J, with 12 bases between. Germline V CDR1 and CDR2: MNHNY, SVGAGI (reference sequence). The CDR3, as DNA: TGTGCCAGTAGGGGGGGAACCTATGGCTACACCTTC. Protein sequence: CASRGGTYGYTF.

This clone was detected once. The J gene is TRBJ1-1, the V gene TRBV4-1; D is ambiguous. Trimming took 0 bases from V and 3 from J, leaving 8 bases between them. The CDR3 totals 14 residues. Germline CDR1 is MGHRA and CDR2 is YSYEKL. CDR3 coding DNA: TGCGCCAGCAGCCAAGAACGTCAGGACACTGAAGCTTTCTTT. This gives the protein CASSQERQDTEAFF.

The V and J genes are TRBV6-1 and TRBJ2-7, with no clear D. Per germline, CDR1 MNHNS and CDR2 SASEGT. This CDR3 has 14 amino acids. Trimming stripped 5 bases from V and 5 bases from J, with 16 bases between. The CDR3 sequence: CASSYAMEMDEQYF. The CDR3 nucleotides read TGTGCCAGCAGTTATGCAATGGAGATGGACGAGCAGTACTTC.

This clone has more than one count but fewer than ten. The chain recombines TRBV7-2 with TRBJ2-2, with 12 bases fitting TRBD2. Germline loops: CDR1 SGHTA, CDR2 FQGNSA. The V segment lost 4 bases and the J segment 3 bases; nucleotides outside the gene matches: 6. The CDR3 totals 17 residues. The CDR3 region is CASSSSTSGRYTGELFF. The CDR3 nucleotides are TGTGCCAGCAGCTCATCGACTAGCGGGAGATACACCGGGGAGCTGTTTTTT. The full variable domain, completed using reference TRBV7-2 and TRBJ2-2, is GAGVSQSPSNKVTEKGKDVELRCDPISGHTALYWYRQSLGQGLEFLIYFQGNSAPDKSGLPSDRFSAERTGGSVSTLTIQRTQQEDSAVYLCASSSSTSGRYTGELFFGEGSRLTVL.